This T cell receptor beta chain was identified during a study of T cell responses to AZD1222 COVID-19 vaccine. The CDR3 loop spans 17 amino acids. With 4 bases clipped from V and 0 bases from J, the junction kept 6 bases outside the gene matches. Looked up from germline, CDR1 is SQVTM and CDR2 is ANQGSEA. The study's findings and limits: Elevations in Spike-specific TCR breadth and depth followed administration of two AZD1222 doses. Seropositive AZD1222 recipients at baseline numbered only six or seven.

Here immunoSEQ multiplex PCR was the method, and the copy in TCRdb shows in-frame clones only, minus some. The sample shows 130,000 to 150,000 clones, around nine tenths of them seen only once. Comment on this clone: What it binds is not known.

The receptor was derived from an adult in good health. The chain carries TRBV29-1 and TRBJ2-1; 13 bases fit TRBD2. The sample in question was peripheral blood, obtained on day 0 of AZD1222 vaccination. CDR3 coding DNA: TGCAGCGTTGCGGGACTAGCGGGGACCAGCTCCTACAATGAGCAGTTCTTC. As protein: CSVAGLAGTSSYNEQFF.